Included here is one T cell receptor beta chain sequence, with context. This specimen belongs to a study of blood T cell repertoires in COVID-19. Trimming removed 3 bases from V and 7 bases from J; junction bases left unmatched: 5. The CDR3 has 14 residues. Germline CDR1 is SGHTA and CDR2 is FQGTGA. Libraries were prepared by immunoSEQ multiplex PCR; TCRdb keeps only in-frame clonotypes and omits some of them. The sample includes around 200,000 clones, roughly nine tenths of them seen just once. What was sequenced was PBMCs or T cells enriched from blood (not recorded which). This clonotype was sampled from a woman aged 25 to 39 who had recovered from COVID-19. The V call is TRBV7-3, the J call TRBJ2-1, with 8 bases fitting TRBD2. The CDR3 reads CASSLGTSRNEQFF. For the CDR3, the DNA is TGTGCCAGCAGCTTGGGGACTAGTCGGAATGAGCAGTTCTTC. The variable domain in full, with the rest retrieved from reference TRBV7-3 and TRBJ2-1, is GAGVSQTPSNKVTEKGKYVELRCDPISGHTALYWYRQSLGQGPEFLIYFQGTGAADDSGLPNDRFFAVRPEGSVSTLKIQRTERGDSAVYLCASSLGTSRNEQFFGPGTRLTVL.